The sequence of this TCR beta chain was determined in a study of T cell responses to AZD1222 COVID-19 vaccine. Assay used: immunoSEQ multiplex PCR; TCRdb lists only in-frame clones, some missing. The sample has 65,000 to 80,000 clones, around 90% seen once. The germline CDR1 and CDR2 sequences are SGHVS and FQNEAQ. V was clipped by 4 bases and J by 10 bases, with 21 bases between them. This CDR3 has 15 residues. The TCR originated in an adult in good health. The chain couples TRBV7-8 to TRBJ2-3; no reliable D call. This specimen consisted of peripheral blood, obtained on day 0 of AZD1222 vaccination. CDR3 in DNA: TGTGCCAGCAGCTCTTTTGGGGAAATGGGGATTTCGCAGTATTTT. Translated: CASSSFGEMGISQYF.